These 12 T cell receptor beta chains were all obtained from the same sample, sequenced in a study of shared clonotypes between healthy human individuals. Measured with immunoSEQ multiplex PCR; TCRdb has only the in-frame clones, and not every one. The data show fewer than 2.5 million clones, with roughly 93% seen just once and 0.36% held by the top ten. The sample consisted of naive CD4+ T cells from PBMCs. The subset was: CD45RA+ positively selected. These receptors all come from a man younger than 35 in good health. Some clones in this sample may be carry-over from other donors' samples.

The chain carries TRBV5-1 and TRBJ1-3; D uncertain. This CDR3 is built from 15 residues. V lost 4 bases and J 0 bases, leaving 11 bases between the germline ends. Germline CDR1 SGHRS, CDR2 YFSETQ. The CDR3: CASSPPGSSGNTIYF. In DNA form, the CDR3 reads TGCGCCAGCAGCCCCCCGGGGAGCTCTGGAAACACCATATATTTT.

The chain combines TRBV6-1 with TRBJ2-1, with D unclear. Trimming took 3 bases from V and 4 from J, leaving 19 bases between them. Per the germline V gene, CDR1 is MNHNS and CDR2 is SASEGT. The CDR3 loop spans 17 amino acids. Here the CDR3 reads CASSDFNLVAPYNEQFF. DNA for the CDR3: TGTGCCAGCAGTGACTTTAACCTAGTGGCCCCTTACAATGAGCAGTTCTTC.

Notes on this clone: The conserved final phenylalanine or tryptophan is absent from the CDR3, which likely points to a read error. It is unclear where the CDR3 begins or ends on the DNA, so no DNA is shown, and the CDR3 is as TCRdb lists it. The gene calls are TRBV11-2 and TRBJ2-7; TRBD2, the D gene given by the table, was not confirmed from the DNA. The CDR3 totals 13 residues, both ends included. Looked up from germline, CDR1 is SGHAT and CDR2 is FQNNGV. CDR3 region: CASSLMELGTLWI.

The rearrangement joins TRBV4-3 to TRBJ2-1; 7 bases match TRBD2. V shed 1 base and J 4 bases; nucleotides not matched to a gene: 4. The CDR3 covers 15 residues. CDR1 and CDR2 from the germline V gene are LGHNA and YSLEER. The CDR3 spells CASSQAGRVYNEQFF. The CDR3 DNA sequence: TGCGCCAGCAGCCAAGCGGGGAGGGTTTACAATGAGCAGTTCTTC.

Here the CDR3 reads CASSTGAEGNQPQHF. CDR3 DNA sequence: TGTGCCAGCAGTACCGGGGCTGAGGGCAATCAGCCCCAGCATTTT. The J gene is TRBJ1-5, the V gene TRBV28, with a tentative D call TRBD1 (5 bases). CDR1 and CDR2 (germline): MDHEN, SYDVKM. The V gene lost 5 bases and the J gene lost 2 bases, with 13 bases spanning the gap. CDR3 length: 15 residues.

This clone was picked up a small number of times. The CDR3 DNA follows: TGTGCCAGCTACTCCTCAGGGAGAACTGAAGCTTTCTTT. It encodes CASYSSGRTEAFF. This chain joins TRBV28 and TRBJ1-1, with D maybe TRBD1 (5 bases). Germline V gene sequence: CDR1 MDHEN, CDR2 SYDVKM. CDR3 length: 13 amino acids. Between the trimmed V and J ends, which lost 8 bases and 5 bases, there was a span of 15 bases.

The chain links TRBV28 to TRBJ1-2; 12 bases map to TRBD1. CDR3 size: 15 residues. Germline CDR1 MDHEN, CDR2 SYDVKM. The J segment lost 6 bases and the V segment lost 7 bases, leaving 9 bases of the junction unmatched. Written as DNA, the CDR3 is TGTGCCAGCATCCCGGGACAGGGGGCCTCTCATGGCTACACCTTC. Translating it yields CASIPGQGASHGYTF.

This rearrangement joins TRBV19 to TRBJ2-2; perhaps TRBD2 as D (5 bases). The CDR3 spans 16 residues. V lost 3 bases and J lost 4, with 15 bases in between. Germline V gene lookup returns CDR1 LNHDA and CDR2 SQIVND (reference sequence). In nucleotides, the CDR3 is TGTGCCAGTAGTATTGGGGTGGGGAGTTCCACCGGGGAGCTGTTTTTT. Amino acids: CASSIGVGSSTGELFF.

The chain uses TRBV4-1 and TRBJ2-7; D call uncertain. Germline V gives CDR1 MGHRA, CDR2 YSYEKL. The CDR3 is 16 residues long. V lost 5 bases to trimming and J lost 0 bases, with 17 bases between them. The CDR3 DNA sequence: TGCGCCAGCAGCACTGGCGGTGGACGGAGCTCCTACGAGCAGTACTTC. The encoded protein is CASSTGGGRSSYEQYF.

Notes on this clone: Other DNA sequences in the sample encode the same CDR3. The CDR3 spells CASSPGGTGEETQYF. CDR3 in DNA: TGCGCCAGCAGCCCGGGCGGGACAGGGGAAGAGACCCAGTACTTC. The V and J genes are TRBV5-1 and TRBJ2-5, with 10 nucleotides matching TRBD1. CDR1 SGHRS and CDR2 YFSETQ come from the germline V gene. Unmatched junction bases numbered 6, after V lost 4 bases and J lost 3 bases. The CDR3 spans 15 residues. The variable domain in full, with the rest retrieved from reference TRBV5-1 and TRBJ2-5, is KAGVTQTPRYLIKTRGQQVTLSCSPISGHRSVSWYQQTPGQGLQFLFEYFSETQRNKGNFPGRFSGRQFSNSRSEMNVSTLELGDSALYLCASSPGGTGEETQYFGPGTRLLVL.

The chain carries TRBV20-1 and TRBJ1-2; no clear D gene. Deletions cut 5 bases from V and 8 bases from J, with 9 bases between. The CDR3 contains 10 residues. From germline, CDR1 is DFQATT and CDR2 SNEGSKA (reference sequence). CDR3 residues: CSAHTSGYTF. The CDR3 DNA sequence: TGCAGTGCTCACACGTCGGGCTACACCTTC.

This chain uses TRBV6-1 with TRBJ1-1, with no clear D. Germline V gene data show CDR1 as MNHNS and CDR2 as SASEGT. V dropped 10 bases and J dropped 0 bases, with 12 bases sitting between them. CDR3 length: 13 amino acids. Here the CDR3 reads CATTERMNTEAFF. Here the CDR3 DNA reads TGTGCCACCACCGAACGCATGAACACTGAAGCTTTCTTT.